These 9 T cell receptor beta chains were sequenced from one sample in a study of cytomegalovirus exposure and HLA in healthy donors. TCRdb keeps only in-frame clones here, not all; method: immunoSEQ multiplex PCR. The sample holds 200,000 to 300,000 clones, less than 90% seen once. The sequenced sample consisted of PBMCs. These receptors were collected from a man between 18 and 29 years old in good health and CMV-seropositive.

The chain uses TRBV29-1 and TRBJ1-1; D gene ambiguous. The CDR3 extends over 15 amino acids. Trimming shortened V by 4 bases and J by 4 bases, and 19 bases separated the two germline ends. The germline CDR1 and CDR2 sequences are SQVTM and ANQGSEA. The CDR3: CSVVRLNEWRTEAFF. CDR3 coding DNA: TGCAGCGTTGTGAGGTTAAATGAATGGCGCACTGAAGCTTTCTTT.

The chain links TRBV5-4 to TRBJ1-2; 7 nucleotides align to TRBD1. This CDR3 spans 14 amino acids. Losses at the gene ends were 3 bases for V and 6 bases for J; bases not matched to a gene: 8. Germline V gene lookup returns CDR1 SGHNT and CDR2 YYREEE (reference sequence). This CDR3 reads CASSWEQGRDGYTF. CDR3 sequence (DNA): TGTGCCAGCAGCTGGGAACAGGGGAGGGATGGCTACACCTTC.

The chain's CDR3 is CASSLSSANEQFF. CDR3 in DNA: TGTGCCAGCAGCTTATCGTCCGCCAATGAGCAGTTCTTC. V and J are TRBV7-2 and TRBJ2-1; D uncertain. The CDR3 is 13 amino acids. The V gene's germline CDR1 is SGHTA and CDR2 FQGNSA. Trimming took 2 bases from V and 6 from J, leaving 8 bases between them.

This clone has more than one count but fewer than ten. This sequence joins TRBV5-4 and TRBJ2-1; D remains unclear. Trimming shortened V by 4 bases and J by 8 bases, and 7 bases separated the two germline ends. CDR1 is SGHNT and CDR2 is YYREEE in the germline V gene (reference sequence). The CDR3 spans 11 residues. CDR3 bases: TGTGCCAGCAGCGAGCAGGATGAGCAGTTCTTC. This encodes CASSEQDEQFF.

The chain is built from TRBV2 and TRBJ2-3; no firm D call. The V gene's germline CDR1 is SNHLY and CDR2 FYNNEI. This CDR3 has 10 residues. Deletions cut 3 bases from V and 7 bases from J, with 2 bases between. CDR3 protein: CASSENTQYF. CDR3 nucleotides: TGTGCCAGCAGTGAGAATACGCAGTATTTT.

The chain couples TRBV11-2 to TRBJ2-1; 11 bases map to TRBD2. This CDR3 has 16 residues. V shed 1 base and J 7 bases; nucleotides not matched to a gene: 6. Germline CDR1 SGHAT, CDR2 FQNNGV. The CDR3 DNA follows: TGTGCCAGCAGCTTAGGACTAGCGGGAATTGGTAATGAGCAGTTCTTC. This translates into CASSLGLAGIGNEQFF. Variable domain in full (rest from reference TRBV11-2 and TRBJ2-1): EAGVAQSPRYKIIEKRQSVAFWCNPISGHATLYWYQQILGQGPKLLIQFQNNGVVDDSQLPKDRFSAERLKGVDSTLKIQPAKLEDSAVYLCASSLGLAGIGNEQFFGPGTRLTVL.

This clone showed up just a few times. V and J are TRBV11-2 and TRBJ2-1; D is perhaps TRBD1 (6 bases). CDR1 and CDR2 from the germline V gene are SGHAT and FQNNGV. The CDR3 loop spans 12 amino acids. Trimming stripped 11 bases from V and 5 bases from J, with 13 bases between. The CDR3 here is CAGQSTDNEQFF. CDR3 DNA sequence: TGTGCCGGACAGAGCACCGACAATGAGCAGTTCTTC.

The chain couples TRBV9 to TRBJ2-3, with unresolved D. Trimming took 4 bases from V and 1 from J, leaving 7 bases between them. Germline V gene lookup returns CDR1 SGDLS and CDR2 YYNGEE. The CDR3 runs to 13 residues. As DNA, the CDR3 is TGTGCCAGCAGCCGCGACCGCACAGATACGCAGTATTTT. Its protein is CASSRDRTDTQYF.

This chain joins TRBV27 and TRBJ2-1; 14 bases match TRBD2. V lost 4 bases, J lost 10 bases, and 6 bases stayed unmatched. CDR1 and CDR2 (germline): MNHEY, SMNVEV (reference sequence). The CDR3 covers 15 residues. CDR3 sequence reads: CASSSVGLAGGEQFF. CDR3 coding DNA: TGTGCCAGCAGTTCCGTCGGACTAGCGGGAGGCGAGCAGTTCTTC.